The rows below give T cell receptor beta chains drawn from one sample of a study of cytomegalovirus exposure and HLA in healthy donors. Clones were read by immunoSEQ multiplex PCR, and TCRdb kept only the in-frame ones, dropping some. In the table there are roughly 160,000 clones, about 77% of which are singletons. The sequenced sample consisted of PBMCs. These receptors all come from a man aged 25-45 years in good health and CMV-seronegative. Both conserved end residues are part of each CDR3. Fields, in order: J gene, D gene, clone size, V gene, CDR3 protein, CDR3 DNA. The D gene is left open where the match is weak. Some rows mark clone size as missing; the rest say once, few, many or name a class of expanded clone.

TRBJ2-7	.	.	TRBV2	CASQGSIGPPDEQYF	TGTGCCAGCCAGGGTTCAATCGGACCCCCCGACGAGCAGTACTTC
TRBJ1-1	.	.	TRBV13	CASSLSGEYTEAFF	TGTGCCAGCAGCTTATCAGGGGAGTACACTGAAGCTTTCTTT
TRBJ1-4	.	.	TRBV25-1	CASSDFSAGRSEKLFF	TGTGCCAGCAGTGATTTCTCGGCAGGGAGGAGTGAAAAACTGTTTTTT
TRBJ1-1	.	.	TRBV6-6	CASSFRGADTEAFF	TGTGCCAGCAGTTTTCGGGGGGCTGACACTGAAGCTTTCTTT
TRBJ1-1	TRBD1	.	TRBV10-3	CAIRGDRDPEAFF	TGTGCCATCAGGGGGGACAGGGACCCTGAAGCTTTCTTT
TRBJ2-2	TRBD1	few	TRBV5-6	CASSSDRGRSGELFF	TGTGCCAGCAGCTCGGACAGGGGGCGAAGCGGGGAGCTGTTTTTT
TRBJ2-1	TRBD2	.	TRBV7-6	CASSPRSLAGGNEQFF	TGTGCCAGCAGCCCAAGGTCACTAGCGGGAGGGAATGAGCAGTTCTTC
TRBJ2-3	TRBD2	.	TRBV29-1	CSVEIAGTSTDTQYF	TGCAGCGTTGAAATAGCGGGGACAAGCACAGATACGCAGTATTTT
TRBJ2-1	TRBD2	once	TRBV7-6	CASSLLAGGFSNEQFF	TGTGCCAGCAGCCTCTTAGCGGGAGGATTTAGCAATGAGCAGTTCTTC
TRBJ2-2	TRBD1	.	TRBV2	CASRGQGANTGELFF	TGTGCCAGCAGGGGGCAGGGGGCGAACACCGGGGAGCTGTTTTTT
TRBJ1-5	.	.	TRBV2	CASRGGPGAQPQHF	TGTGCCAGCAGGGGGGGACCCGGCGCCCAGCCCCAGCATTTT
TRBJ2-7	TRBD2	.	TRBV30	CAWKKRTSGTYEQYF	TGTGCCTGGAAAAAACGGACTAGCGGGACCTACGAGCAGTACTTC
TRBJ1-2	.	.	TRBV7-9	CASRPIQQGAYGYTF	TGTGCCAGCAGACCTATTCAACAGGGCGCCTATGGCTACACCTTC
TRBJ2-5	.	.	TRBV2	CASSPDSQETQYF	TGTGCCAGCAGCCCGGACAGCCAAGAGACCCAGTACTTC
TRBJ1-2	.	.	TRBV28	CASEGGGGYYGYTF	TGTGCCAGCGAGGGGGGGGGCGGGTACTATGGCTACACCTTC
TRBJ1-1	TRBD1	few	TRBV6-1	CASSEFGTGARYNRNEAFF	TGTGCCAGCAGTGAGTTTGGGACAGGGGCGCGGTATAACCGAAATGAAGCTTTCTTT
TRBJ2-2	TRBD1	.	TRBV6-6	CASRWTGETGELFF	TGTGCCAGCCGTTGGACAGGGGAAACCGGGGAGCTGTTTTTT
TRBJ2-5	.	few	TRBV7-9	CASSLGTGTIQETQYF	TGTGCCAGCAGCTTAGGAACAGGGACTATCCAAGAGACCCAGTACTTC
TRBJ1-2	.	.	TRBV28	CASSARDTGYTF	TGTGCCAGCAGCGCCCGGGACACGGGCTACACCTTC
TRBJ2-7	.	.	TRBV27	CASSPLGTQGYEQYF	TGTGCCAGCAGTCCACTAGGGACTCAAGGGTACGAGCAGTACTTC
TRBJ1-5	TRBD1	once	TRBV2	CASRGTGDQPQHF	TGTGCCAGCAGAGGGACAGGGGATCAGCCCCAGCATTTT
TRBJ2-5	TRBD2	.	TRBV11-3	CASSLGPQREQYF	TGTGCCAGCAGCTTAGGACCCCAGCGGGAGCAGTACTTC
TRBJ2-2	.	.	TRBV2	CASSGLGQYTGELFF	TGTGCCAGCAGTGGTCTAGGACAGTACACCGGGGAGCTGTTTTTT
TRBJ2-7	.	.	TRBV5-4	CASSLVESSYEQYF	TGTGCCAGCAGCTTGGTCGAGTCCTCCTACGAGCAGTACTTC
TRBJ2-7	TRBD1	.	TRBV7-9	CASSLYGQGAIYEQYF	TGTGCCAGCAGCTTATACGGACAGGGGGCGATATACGAGCAGTACTTC
TRBJ2-1	TRBD1	.	TRBV9	CASSATGTAYNEQFF	TGTGCCAGCAGCGCCACCGGGACAGCCTACAATGAGCAGTTCTTC
TRBJ1-2	TRBD1	.	TRBV28	CASSSSDRGAYGYTF	TGTGCCAGCAGTTCATCTGACAGGGGGGCTTATGGCTACACCTTC
TRBJ2-1	TRBD1	few	TRBV5-1	CASSLAGTGILTYNEQFF	TGCGCCAGCAGCTTGGCCGGGACAGGGATCCTAACCTACAATGAGCAGTTCTTC
TRBJ2-5	.	.	TRBV29-1	CSAETRLGETQYF	TGCAGCGCCGAAACGAGGTTGGGTGAGACCCAGTACTTC